This T cell receptor beta chain was captured by sequencing in a study of identifying expanded T cells in peripheral blood (dated by TCRdb to between 2017 and 2020). Broadly, across the study: Separate aliquots of the same genomic DNA pool were sequenced to produce technical replicates, and four replicates were compared in pairs.

With regard to this clone: Which antigen it targets is not known. No much larger clonotype is one base removed from it; base qualities were not supplied.

V gives up 1 base and J gives up 5 bases, and the segment between their germline ends measures 15 bases. The germline V gene encodes CDR1 SGHTA and CDR2 FQGNSA. From its cysteine to its phenylalanine, the CDR3 spans 16 amino acids. The sequence is cut down to CDR3 DNA, 48 bases in frame from base 1. Broad study findings and their caveats: The authors expected that over much longer intervals, such as months to years, biological variance in healthy repertoires might increase even further. Across all healthy-donor time intervals, the beta-binomial model significantly lowered both the number of clones called differentially abundant and the false-positive rate. Variance in clone template counts between roughly two-week samples significantly increased with total template count across all healthy donors. The binomial model flagged around 1.1 differentially abundant clones between technical replicates, compared with about 16 over two weeks and 19 over around 4 weeks.

TCRbeta CDR3 regions were profiled by bias-controlled multiplex PCR amplification of genomic DNA with the immunoSEQ Assay. As for how the authors treated the data: To quantify the absolute abundance of each unique TCRbeta CDR3 region, the sequences were collapsed and filtered. Two models were used to test differential abundance: a binomial model (Fisher-equivalent) and a beta-binomial model that adds time-dependent variance fitted from healthy donors. Clones with fewer than 5 combined templates were excluded, and clones with Benjamini-Hochberg FDR below 0.01 were called differentially abundant. Using the form v = (b*log(k)+a)^2, the beta-binomial variance was modeled as a function of the total template count across the two samples. Sourced from immuneACCESS, this table was stored by TCRdb with only in-frame sequences that have V and J called. A share of the clones is absent; for the studies checked, an unresolved V gene accounts for under half, and the remainder has no known explanation. V and J calls and clone size follow that table, whereas D and trimming were derived from the DNA. For this sample there are more than 80,000 clones; 70% to 90% appear just once. 3% to 4% of the sample rests with the top ten.

No immune events, such as infections, were documented for the healthy donors during the collection period. To calibrate time-dependent variance in a beta-binomial model of T-cell clone differential abundance, blood repertoires from healthy donors were used as a training cohort. The training cohort included 10 or so healthy donors, of whom 3 were female and 7 were male. Donor ages ranged from roughly 29 to 64 years, with an average of 43 years. Obtained from a commercial supplier, whole blood was collected from each healthy donor at three time points set around two weeks apart. Genomic DNA was extracted from unsorted whole blood for immunosequencing.

Source material: blood. This receptor chain uses TRBV7-2 and TRBJ2-4, with the D gene not confidently named. The origin of this receptor is a person aged 18-69 years in good health. The nucleotide sequence is given as TGTGCCAGCAGCTTAGGGCCAACGGCTGGGGAAAACATTCAGTACTTC. Its product reads: CASSLGPTAGENIQYF.